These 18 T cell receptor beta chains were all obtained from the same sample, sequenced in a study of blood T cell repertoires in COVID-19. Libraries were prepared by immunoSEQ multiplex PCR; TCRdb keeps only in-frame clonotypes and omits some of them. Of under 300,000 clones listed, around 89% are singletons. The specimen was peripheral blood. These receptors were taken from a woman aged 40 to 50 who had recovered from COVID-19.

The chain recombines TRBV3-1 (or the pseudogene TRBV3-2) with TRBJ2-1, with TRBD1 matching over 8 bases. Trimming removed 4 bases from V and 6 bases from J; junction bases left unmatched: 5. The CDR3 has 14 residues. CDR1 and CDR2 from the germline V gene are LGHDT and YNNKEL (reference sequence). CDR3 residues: CASSRGTGGNEQFF. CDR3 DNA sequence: TGTGCCAGCAGCCGAGGGACAGGCGGCAATGAGCAGTTCTTC.

CDR3 coding DNA: TGTGCCAGCAGTTTGTCGGACAGAAACGAAGCTTTCTTT. Its translation: CASSLSDRNEAFF. The chain has TRBV12-3 or TRBV12-4 and TRBJ1-1; TRBD1 is a possible D gene (6 bases). V was shortened by 3 bases and J by 8 bases, with 13 bases between the two germline ends. The CDR3 covers 13 residues.

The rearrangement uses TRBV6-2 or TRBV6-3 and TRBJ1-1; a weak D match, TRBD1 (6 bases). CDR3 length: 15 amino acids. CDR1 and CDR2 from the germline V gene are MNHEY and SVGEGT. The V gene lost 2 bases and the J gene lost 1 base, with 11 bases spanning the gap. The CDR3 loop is CASSYRTGRNTEAFF. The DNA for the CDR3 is TGTGCCAGCAGTTACCGAACAGGGAGGAACACTGAAGCTTTCTTT.

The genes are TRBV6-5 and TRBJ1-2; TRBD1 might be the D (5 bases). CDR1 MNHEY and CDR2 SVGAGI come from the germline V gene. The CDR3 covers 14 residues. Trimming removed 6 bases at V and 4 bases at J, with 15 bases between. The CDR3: CASSSGSRGYGYTF. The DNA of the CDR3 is TGTGCCAGCAGCTCAGGGTCTAGGGGCTATGGCTACACCTTC.

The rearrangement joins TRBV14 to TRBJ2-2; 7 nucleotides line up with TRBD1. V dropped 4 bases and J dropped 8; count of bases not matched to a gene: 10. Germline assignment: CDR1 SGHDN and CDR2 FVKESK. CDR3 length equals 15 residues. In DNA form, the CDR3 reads TGTGCCAGCAGCCTACGACAGGGCGGTTCGGGGGAGCTGTTTTTT. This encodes CASSLRQGGSGELFF.

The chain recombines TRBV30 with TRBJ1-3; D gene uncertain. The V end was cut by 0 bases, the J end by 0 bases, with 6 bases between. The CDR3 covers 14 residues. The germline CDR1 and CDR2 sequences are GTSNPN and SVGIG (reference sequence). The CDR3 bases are TGTGCCTGGAGTGTGGCGGTCTCTGGAAACACCATATATTTT. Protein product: CAWSVAVSGNTIYF.

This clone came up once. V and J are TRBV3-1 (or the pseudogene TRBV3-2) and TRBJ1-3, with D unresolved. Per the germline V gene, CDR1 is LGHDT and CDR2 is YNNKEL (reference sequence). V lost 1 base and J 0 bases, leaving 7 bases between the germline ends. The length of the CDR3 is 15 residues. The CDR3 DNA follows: TGTGCCAGCAGCCAAGTTGGCACCTCTGGAAACACCATATATTTT. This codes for CASSQVGTSGNTIYF.

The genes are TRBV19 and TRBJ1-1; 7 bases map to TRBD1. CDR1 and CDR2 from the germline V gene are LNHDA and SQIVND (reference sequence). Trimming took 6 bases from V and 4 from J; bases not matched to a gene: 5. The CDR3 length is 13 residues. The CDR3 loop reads CASRDRFGTEAFF. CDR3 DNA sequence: TGTGCCAGTAGGGACAGGTTTGGCACTGAAGCTTTCTTT.

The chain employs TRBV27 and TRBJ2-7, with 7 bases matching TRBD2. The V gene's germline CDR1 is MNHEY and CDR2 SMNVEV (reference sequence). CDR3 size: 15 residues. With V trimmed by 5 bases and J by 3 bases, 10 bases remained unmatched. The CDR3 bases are TGTGCCAGCAGTCCCCTCGGGGCGGGGGACTACGAGCAGTACTTC. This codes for CASSPLGAGDYEQYF.

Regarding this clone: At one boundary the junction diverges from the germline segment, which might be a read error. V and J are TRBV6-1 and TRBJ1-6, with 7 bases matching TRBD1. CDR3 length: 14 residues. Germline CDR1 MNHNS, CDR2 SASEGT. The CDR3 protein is CASSEWGQHSPLHF. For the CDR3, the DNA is TGTGCCAGCAGTGAATGGGGACAGCATTCCCCCCTCCACTTT.

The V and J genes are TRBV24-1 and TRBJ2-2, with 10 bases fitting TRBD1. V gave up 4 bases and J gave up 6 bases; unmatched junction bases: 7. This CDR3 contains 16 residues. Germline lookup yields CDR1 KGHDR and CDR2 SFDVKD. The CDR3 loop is CATSDPGTGAPGELFF. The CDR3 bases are TGTGCCACCAGTGACCCCGGGACAGGGGCCCCCGGGGAGCTGTTTTTT.

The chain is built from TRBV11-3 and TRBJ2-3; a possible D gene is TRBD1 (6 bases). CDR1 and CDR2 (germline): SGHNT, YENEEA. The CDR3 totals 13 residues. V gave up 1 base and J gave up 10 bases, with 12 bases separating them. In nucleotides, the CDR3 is TGTGCCAGCAGCTTAGCCCCCCCAGGGGCGCAGTATTTT. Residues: CASSLAPPGAQYF.

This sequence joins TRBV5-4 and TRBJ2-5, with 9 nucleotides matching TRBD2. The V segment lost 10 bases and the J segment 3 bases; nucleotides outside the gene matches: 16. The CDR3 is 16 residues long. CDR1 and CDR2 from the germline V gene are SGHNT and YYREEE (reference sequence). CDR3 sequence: CASRNGGRGREETQYF. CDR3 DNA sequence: TGTGCCTCAAGGAACGGGGGGCGCGGGAGGGAAGAGACCCAGTACTTC.

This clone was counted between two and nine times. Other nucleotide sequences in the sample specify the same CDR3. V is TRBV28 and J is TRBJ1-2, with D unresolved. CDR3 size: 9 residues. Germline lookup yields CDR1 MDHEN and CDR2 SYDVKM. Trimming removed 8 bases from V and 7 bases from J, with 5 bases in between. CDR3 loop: CASGGGYTF. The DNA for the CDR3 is TGTGCCAGCGGCGGTGGCTACACCTTC.

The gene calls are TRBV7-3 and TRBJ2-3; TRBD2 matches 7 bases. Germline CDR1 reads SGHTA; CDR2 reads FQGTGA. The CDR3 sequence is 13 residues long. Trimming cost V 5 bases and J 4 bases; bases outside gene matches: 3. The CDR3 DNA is TGTGCCAGCAGCCCTAGCGGCCCAGATACGCAGTATTTT. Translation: CASSPSGPDTQYF.

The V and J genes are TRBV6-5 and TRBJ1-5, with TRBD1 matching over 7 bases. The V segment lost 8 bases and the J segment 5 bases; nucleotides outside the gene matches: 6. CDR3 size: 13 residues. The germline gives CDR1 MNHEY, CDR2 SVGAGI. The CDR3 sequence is CASGPTGDQPQHF. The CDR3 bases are TGTGCCAGCGGCCCAACAGGGGATCAGCCCCAGCATTTT.

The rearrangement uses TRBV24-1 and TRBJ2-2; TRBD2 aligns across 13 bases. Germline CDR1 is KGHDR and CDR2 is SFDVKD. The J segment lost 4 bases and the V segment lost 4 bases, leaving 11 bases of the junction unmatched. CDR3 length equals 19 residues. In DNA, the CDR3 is TGTGCCACCAGTGACCCGAGGACTAGCGGGAGCGGTGGCACCGGGGAGCTGTTTTTT. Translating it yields CATSDPRTSGSGGTGELFF.

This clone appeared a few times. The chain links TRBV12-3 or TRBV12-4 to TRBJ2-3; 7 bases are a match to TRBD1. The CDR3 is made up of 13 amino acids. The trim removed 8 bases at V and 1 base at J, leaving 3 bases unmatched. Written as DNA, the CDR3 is TGTGCCAGCCGACAGGGAGGCACAGATACGCAGTATTTT. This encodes CASRQGGTDTQYF.